Below are 8 T cell receptor beta chains sequenced from a single sample in a study of cytomegalovirus exposure and HLA in healthy donors. This PCR relied on a set of 60 Vbeta primers and 13 Jbeta primers. Sequencing used immunoSEQ multiplex PCR; TCRdb keeps in-frame clones, though not all of them. Here the sample spans 95,000 to 150,000 clones, almost 85% being singletons. Sequences were obtained from PBMCs. The receptors were gathered from a woman aged 18-29 years in good health and CMV-seronegative.

This chain links TRBV5-4 with TRBJ2-1; D possibly corresponds to TRBD2 (6 bases). Germline V gives CDR1 SGHNT, CDR2 YYREEE (reference sequence). The CDR3 spans 16 residues. V lost 2 bases and J 0 bases, leaving 12 bases between the germline ends. This CDR3 is CASSFKRASSYNEQFF. The DNA of the CDR3 is TGTGCCAGCAGCTTTAAGCGGGCCAGCTCCTACAATGAGCAGTTCTTC.

The DNA for the CDR3 is TGTGCCAGCAGCTTATCACTAACGACCTACGAGCAGTACTTC. Its translation: CASSLSLTTYEQYF. The chain links TRBV7-9 to TRBJ2-7, with no clear D. Germline CDR1 SEHNR, CDR2 FQNEAQ (reference sequence). This CDR3 is 14 amino acids long. Trimming removed 2 bases at V and 2 bases at J, with 10 bases between.

V gene TRBV4-2 combines with J gene TRBJ1-1, with 7 bases matching TRBD1. The V and J ends lost 0 bases and 1 base, in that order; junction bases with no gene match: 5. This CDR3 is 16 amino acids long. Germline V gives CDR1 LGHNA, CDR2 YNFKEQ. As DNA, the CDR3 is TGTGCCAGCAGCCAAGATAAGACAGGGACGAACACTGAAGCTTTCTTT. Its protein is CASSQDKTGTNTEAFF.

The chain recombines TRBV7-2 with TRBJ2-5; D unclear. The DNA end favors TRBJ2-7, so the J call may be wrong. The CDR3 has 11 residues. The germline CDR1 and CDR2 sequences are SGHTA and FQGNSA. Here the CDR3 DNA reads TGTGCCAGCAGCTCCCAGGCCGAGCAGTACTTC. This translates into CASSSQAEQYF.

V usage is TRBV5-6 and J usage is TRBJ2-5, with D unresolved. The CDR3 loop spans 13 amino acids. Per the germline V gene, CDR1 is SGHDT and CDR2 is YYEEEE. V lost 0 bases, J lost 3 bases, and 6 bases lay in between. The CDR3 DNA reads TGTGCCAGCAGCTTGGGGCAAGAAGAGACCCAGTACTTC. Its protein product is CASSLGQEETQYF.

This chain uses TRBV9 with TRBJ1-5, with D perhaps TRBD1 (5 bases). Trimming pared 3 bases from V and 0 bases from J, leaving 16 bases between. This CDR3 comprises 17 residues. Germline V gene sequence: CDR1 SGDLS, CDR2 YYNGEE. The CDR3 region has the DNA TGTGCCAGCAGCGAAGGTCGGGGAGGGGATAGCAATCAGCCCCAGCATTTT. Translating gives CASSEGRGGDSNQPQHF.

J is TRBJ2-1 and V is TRBV6-6, with a possible D match to TRBD2 (6 bases). Trimming cost V 0 bases and J 1 base, with 10 bases left between them. The CDR3 runs 16 residues. Germline V gives CDR1 MNHNY, CDR2 SVGAGI (reference sequence). This chain's CDR3 is CASSYSPGSSYNEQFF. Written as DNA, the CDR3 is TGTGCCAGCAGTTACTCGCCCGGGAGTTCCTACAATGAGCAGTTCTTC.

V and J are TRBV6-5 and TRBJ1-2; TRBD1 is a possible D gene (5 bases). The CDR3 contains 12 residues. Germline V lookup: CDR1 MNHEY, CDR2 SVGAGI. The V gene lost 8 bases and the J gene lost 6 bases, with 13 bases spanning the gap. The CDR3 is CASGRSRDGYTF. In DNA, the CDR3 is TGTGCCAGCGGGAGGAGCAGGGATGGCTACACCTTC.